One and the same sample provided the 9 T cell receptor beta chains below, sequenced in a study of T cell responses to AZD1222 COVID-19 vaccine. Sequencing used immunoSEQ multiplex PCR; TCRdb keeps in-frame clones, though not all of them. This sample yields approximately 150,000 clones, of which about 91% are seen a single time; approximately 2.1% belongs to the top ten. Sequenced material: peripheral blood, taken 28 days after the second AZD1222 dose. These receptors all stem from an adult who received the AZD1222 COVID-19 vaccine.

The CDR3 DNA reads as TGTGCCTGGAGCACGAGGGGGGGGGCTAATGAAAAACTGTTTTTT. Protein sequence: CAWSTRGGANEKLFF. The chain carries TRBV30 and TRBJ1-4, with D perhaps matching TRBD1 (6 bases). Germline lookup yields CDR1 GTSNPN and CDR2 SVGIG (reference sequence). V was trimmed by 3 bases and J by 3 bases, leaving 14 bases between them. There are 15 residues in the CDR3.

The rearrangement uses TRBV5-5 and TRBJ2-7, with 16 bases identical to TRBD2. Germline assignment: CDR1 SGHKS and CDR2 YYEKEE (reference sequence). With V trimmed by 4 bases and J by 4 bases, 2 bases remained unmatched. The CDR3 has 15 residues. CDR3 bases: TGTGCCAGCAGCGGGGGACTAGCGGGAGGGTACGAGCAGTACGTC. The encoded protein is CASSGGLAGGYEQYV.

The gene calls are TRBV6-5 and TRBJ2-3; perhaps TRBD1 as D (5 bases). The CDR3 consists of 14 residues. V lost 5 bases to trimming and J lost 2 bases, with 11 bases between them. The germline V gene encodes CDR1 MNHEY and CDR2 SVGAGI. DNA of the CDR3: TGTGCCAGCAGTCCAGACAGATACACAGATACGCAGTATTTT. It translates to CASSPDRYTDTQYF.

The chain is built from TRBV5-8 and TRBJ2-7; 7 nucleotides align to TRBD2. This CDR3 comprises 13 residues. Germline V gene lookup returns CDR1 SGHTS and CDR2 YDEGEE. With V trimmed by 4 bases and J by 3 bases, 4 bases remained unmatched. This chain's CDR3 is CASSRTRIYEQYV. CDR3 in DNA: TGTGCCAGCAGCAGGACTAGGATCTACGAGCAGTACGTC.

The CDR3 here is CASSLEPAGGYGYTF. The CDR3 DNA is TGCGCCAGCAGCTTGGAGCCCGCTGGCGGCTATGGCTACACCTTC. The chain recombines TRBV5-1 with TRBJ1-2; D gene unclear. This CDR3 comprises 15 residues. In germline, CDR1 is SGHRS, CDR2 YFSETQ. The V gene lost 0 bases and the J gene lost 4 bases, with 13 bases spanning the gap. The full variable domain, completed using reference TRBV5-1 and TRBJ1-2, is KAGVTQTPRYLIKTRGQQVTLSCSPISGHRSVSWYQQTPGQGLQFLFEYFSETQRNKGNFPGRFSGRQFSNSRSEMNVSTLELGDSALYLCASSLEPAGGYGYTFGSGTRLTVV.

The chain uses TRBV27 and TRBJ1-1, with D unclear. The CDR3 covers 15 residues. The ends were cut back, 6 bases at V and 0 bases at J, with 14 bases in the middle. CDR1 and CDR2 (germline): MNHEY, SMNVEV (reference sequence). CDR3 in DNA: TGTGCCAGCAGCCACCCCGGGTTCATGAACACTGAAGCTTTCTTT. Encoded protein: CASSHPGFMNTEAFF.

The V call is TRBV7-8, the J call TRBJ1-1; maybe TRBD1 (6 bases). The ends were cut back, 5 bases at V and 1 base at J, with 8 bases in the middle. The CDR3 length is 13 residues. The germline CDR1 and CDR2 sequences are SGHVS and FQNEAQ. This chain's CDR3 is CASSVQGNTEAFF. DNA of the CDR3: TGTGCCAGCAGCGTACAGGGGAACACTGAAGCTTTCTTT.

The chain employs TRBV7-2 and TRBJ2-6; D might be TRBD1 (6 bases). Germline CDR1 and CDR2: SGHTA and FQGNSA. The CDR3 spans 16 residues. V lost 0 bases, J lost 4 bases, and 10 bases lay in between. This CDR3 is CASSLATGVGANVLTF. In nucleotides, the CDR3 is TGTGCCAGCAGCTTAGCGACAGGCGTGGGGGCCAACGTCCTGACTTTC. The whole variable domain, remainder taken from reference TRBV7-2 and TRBJ2-6, is GAGVSQSPSNKVTEKGKDVELRCDPISGHTALYWYRQSLGQGLEFLIYFQGNSAPDKSGLPSDRFSAERTGGSVSTLTIQRTQQEDSAVYLCASSLATGVGANVLTFGAGSRLTVL.

The CDR3 coding sequence is TGTGCCAGCTCACCTTGGGGGGACCTAAACACTGAAGCTTTCTTT. Translation gives CASSPWGDLNTEAFF. V gene TRBV18 combines with J gene TRBJ1-1; D may be TRBD1 (5 bases). Trimming removed 3 bases from V and 2 bases from J, with 13 bases in between. The CDR3 contains 15 residues. Germline CDR1 reads KGHSH; CDR2 reads LQKENI.